This is a list of T cell receptor beta chains from one sample in a study of CXCR3-negative and CXCR3-positive naive CD8 T cells. TCRdb derives one entry per CDR3 protein from the 5' RACE reads, leaving out DNA. Recorded for this sample: over 150,000 distinct CDR3 sequences. The sample was naive CXCR3+ CD8+ T cells from blood. The receptors shown here come from a human donor in good health. Some clones in this sample may be carry-over from other donors' samples. CDR3s include the opening cysteine and the closing phenylalanine or tryptophan.

TRBV28	TRBJ1-3	CASRRQRSSGNTIYF
TRBV30	TRBJ2-6	CACRDISHSGANVLTF
TRBV20-1	TRBJ1-4	CSAPGTGLEKLFF
TRBV19	TRBJ2-6	CASRTGSRGANVLTF
TRBV5-1	TRBJ1-1	CASSLLTEGVTVNTEAFF
TRBV20-1	TRBJ1-2	CSARELYRGNYGYTF
TRBV7-8	TRBJ2-3	CASSSGLAHTDTQYF
TRBV27	TRBJ1-6	CASSPRHVTYNSPLHF
TRBV6-6	TRBJ2-1	CASSYGAGGQPRSSYNEQFF
TRBV2	TRBJ2-1	CASSDTDKQFF
TRBV12-3/TRBV12-4	TRBJ1-1	CASSLAVQDEAFF
TRBV19	TRBJ2-2	CASSIPGELFF
TRBV2	TRBJ2-7	CARRDGDEQYF
TRBV6-2/TRBV6-3	TRBJ2-1	CASSNTNPTTFGGLMYEQFF
TRBV4-1	TRBJ1-4	CASSQPRDKIEKLFF
TRBV3-1	TRBJ2-1	CASSQRTPAYNEQFF
TRBV29-1	TRBJ2-5	CSVEETGETQYF
TRBV20-1	TRBJ2-1	CSASERGGSYNEQFF
TRBV5-1	TRBJ2-1	CASSWDRQGQFF
TRBV13	TRBJ2-7	CASSLNSGWEQYF
TRBV20-1	TRBJ1-1	CSAGPWDRGTEAFF
TRBV7-6	TRBJ2-2	CASSQDYTGELFF
TRBV7-9	TRBJ2-1	CASSPPAYNEQFF
TRBV12-3/TRBV12-4	TRBJ2-1	CASKSGPPYNEQFF
TRBV11-3	TRBJ1-5	CASSLEPHGDNQPQHF
TRBV25-1	TRBJ1-1	CASSDRDRGVWTEAFF
TRBV6-5	TRBJ2-4	CASSEGTKNIQYF